Sequencing of this T cell receptor beta chain was carried out in a study of blood T cell repertoires in COVID-19. The overall study: The study drew acute and convalescent COVID-19 samples from the United States, Italy and Spain. PBMCs, B-cell-depleted T cells, or T cells provided the cDNA or gDNA that made up the material.

In the authors' workflow: Counts of nucleated cells, estimated from reference gene primer amplification, were obtained. Here immunoSEQ multiplex PCR was the method, and the copy in TCRdb shows in-frame clones only, minus some. V, J and clone size derive from that table, while D and trimming were established from the DNA sequence. Here the sample spans around 97,000 clones, 89% being singletons. Germline V gene sequence: CDR1 SGHTA, CDR2 FQGNSA. CDR3 length: 16 amino acids. With 1 base clipped from V and 4 bases from J, the junction kept 7 bases outside the gene matches. The sequenced sample was peripheral blood. The receptor's source is a woman over 75 in a cohort sampled during active COVID-19. The chain employs TRBV7-2 and TRBJ2-5, with 9 positions matching TRBD1. The CDR3 loop reads CASSLGDRAFRETQYF. As DNA, the CDR3 is TGTGCCAGCAGCTTAGGGGACAGGGCCTTCAGAGAGACCCAGTACTTC. Using reference TRBV7-2 and TRBJ2-5 for the parts outside the CDR3, the full variable domain is GAGVSQSPSNKVTEKGKDVELRCDPISGHTALYWYRQSLGQGLEFLIYFQGNSAPDKSGLPSDRFSAERTGGSVSTLTIQRTQQEDSAVYLCASSLGDRAFRETQYFGPGTRLLVL.